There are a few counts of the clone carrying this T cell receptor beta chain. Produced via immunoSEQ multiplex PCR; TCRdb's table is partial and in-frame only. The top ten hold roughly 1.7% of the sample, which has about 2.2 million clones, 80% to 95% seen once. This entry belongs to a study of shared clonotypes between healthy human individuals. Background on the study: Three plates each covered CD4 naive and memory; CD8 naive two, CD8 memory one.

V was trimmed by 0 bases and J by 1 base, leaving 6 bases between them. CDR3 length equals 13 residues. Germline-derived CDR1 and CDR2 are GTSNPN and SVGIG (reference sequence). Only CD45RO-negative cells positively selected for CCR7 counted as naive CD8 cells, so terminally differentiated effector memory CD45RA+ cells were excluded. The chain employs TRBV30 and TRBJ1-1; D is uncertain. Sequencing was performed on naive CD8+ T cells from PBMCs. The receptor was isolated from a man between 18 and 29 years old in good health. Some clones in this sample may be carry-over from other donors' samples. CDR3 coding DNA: TGTGCCTGGAGTGTAACCAAGAACACTGAAGCTTTCTTT. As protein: CAWSVTKNTEAFF. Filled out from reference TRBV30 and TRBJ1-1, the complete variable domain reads SQTIHQWPATLVQPVGSPLSLECTVEGTSNPNLYWYRQAAGRGLQLLFYSVGIGQISSEVPQNLSASRPQDRQFILSSKKLLLSDSGFYLCAWSVTKNTEAFFGQGTRLTVV.